The TCR beta chain described here comes from a study of blood T cell repertoires in COVID-19. About the study: Specimens from acute and convalescent COVID-19 originated in the United States, Italy and Spain. Sources were T cells, B-cell-depleted T cells, or PBMCs; the material itself was cDNA or gDNA.

Germline assignment: CDR1 DFQATT and CDR2 SNEGSKA (reference sequence). With V trimmed by 3 bases and J by 3 bases, 7 bases remained unmatched. The CDR3 covers 15 residues. This clone was counted a few times. Authors' analysis steps: Scientists estimated how many nucleated cells there were by amplifying reference gene primers. Method: immunoSEQ multiplex PCR; TCRdb's copy keeps in-frame clones and lacks some. The V and J calls and clone size are taken from that table; D and trimming were inferred from the DNA. There are tens of thousands of clones in the sample; 86% occur only once, and 13% to 15% lies in the top ten.

Material for sequencing was peripheral blood. This receptor was identified in a human donor in a cohort sampled during active COVID-19. This sequence joins TRBV20-1 and TRBJ2-7; 11 bases agree with TRBD2. The CDR3 reads CSASWPSGRIYEQYF. The CDR3 region has the DNA TGCAGTGCTAGTTGGCCTAGCGGGAGGATCTACGAGCAGTACTTC.